This TCR beta chain was documented in a study of shared clonotypes between healthy human individuals. The donors, healthy adults who were HIV-negative, had experienced no recent acute infections or vaccinations. Investigators divided CD4+ cells into CD45RA+ naive and CD45RA-negative memory subsets. The CDR3 has 16 residues. V gave up 1 base and J gave up 0 bases, with 7 bases separating them. Germline values: CDR1 SGHAT, CDR2 FQNNGV. The repertoire was sequenced with immunoSEQ multiplex PCR; TCRdb's copy has only in-frame clones and lacks some. The data show about 640,000 clones, with roughly 70% seen just once and under 2% held by the top ten. Turning to this clone: No antigen is known for it.

Findings of the study overall: Investigators collected only blood, and repertoires in tissues likely differ. Among donors, clonotype sharing was expected to be affected by sequencing depth.

The sample taken for sequencing was memory CD4+ T cells sorted from blood. Subset meaning: CD45RA-negative fraction. This chain uses TRBV11-2 with TRBJ2-6; no firm D call. The receptor's source is a woman in her twenties or thirties in good health. CDR3 protein: CASSLVLTSGANVLTF. CDR3 DNA: TGTGCCAGCAGCTTAGTGCTCACCTCTGGGGCCAACGTCCTGACTTTC.